The 4 T cell receptor beta chains below all came from one sample that was sequenced in a study of a mutant IDH1 vaccine in newly diagnosed glioma. Regarding time point: week 35, safety follow-up. Every single dose of the vaccine, 300 ug of mutant IDH1 20-mer peptide, came with topical imiquimod. Using immunoSEQ multiplex PCR, the repertoire was profiled, and TCRdb retains in-frame clones only, with some absent. The profile shows 70,000 or so clones, around nine tenths of them singletons. Their cognate antigens are unknown. Source: PBMCs, taken from a glioma patient whose treatment included an IDH1 peptide vaccine. These receptors all stem from a man aged 25-40 years with glioma.

This chain links TRBV9 with TRBJ1-4; TRBD1 aligns across 7 bases. The germline V gene encodes CDR1 SGDLS and CDR2 YYNGEE. V was pared by 2 bases and J by 0 bases, with 10 bases of the junction left unmatched. The CDR3 is made up of 18 amino acids. In DNA, the CDR3 is TGTGCCAGCAGCGTGGGGGGGACAGTTTTTGCAACTAATGAAAAACTGTTTTTT. The encoded protein is CASSVGGTVFATNEKLFF.

This clone was counted a few times. This chain uses TRBV6-1 with TRBJ1-1; D gene uncertain. Germline values: CDR1 MNHNS, CDR2 SASEGT. The CDR3 runs 14 residues. The ends were cut back, 5 bases at V and 5 bases at J, with 15 bases in the middle. CDR3 coding DNA: TGTGCCAGCAGTTATGACACCCCCTCGACTGAAGCTTTCTTT. Translated: CASSYDTPSTEAFF.

This clone was detected only a few times. The CDR3 is CATSRDRAGGEQFF. In DNA form, the CDR3 reads TGTGCCACCAGCAGAGATCGCGCAGGCGGTGAGCAGTTCTTC. The rearrangement joins TRBV15 to TRBJ2-1, with D unresolved. This CDR3 contains 14 residues. Germline-derived CDR1 and CDR2 are LNHNV and YYDKDF (reference sequence). The V and J ends lost 0 bases and 9 bases respectively, with 12 bases between them.

The V and J genes are TRBV23-1 and TRBJ2-3; TRBD2 aligns across 8 bases. TRBV23-1 carries the ORF label, with uncertain function. The CDR3 covers 19 residues. Unmatched junction bases numbered 13, after V lost 2 bases and J lost 0 bases. The CDR3 here is CASSQTPIRLAYSTDTQYF. CDR3 DNA sequence: TGCGCCAGCAGTCAAACCCCCATACGACTAGCGTACAGCACAGATACGCAGTATTTT.